One sample yielded the 13 T cell receptor beta chains listed below, sequenced in a study of tumor-infiltrating lymphocytes in glioblastoma multiforme. Multiple V-beta primers and a C-beta primer amplified TCRB from RNA. Using its own MiXCR run on the multiplex PCR reads, TCRdb lists one record per CDR3 protein. The sample comprises some 32,000 distinct CDR3 sequences, roughly 64% of which are singletons, and approximately 35% rests with the top ten. The specimen sequenced was brain tumor tissue. These receptors all come from a male donor with glioblastoma.

As regards this clonotype: Since the CDR3 does not end with the conserved phenylalanine or tryptophan, this likely comes from a read error. The J gene is TRBJ2-1, the V gene TRBV14; 14 nucleotides line up with TRBD2. CDR3 length equals 18 residues. Germline V gives CDR1 SGHDN, CDR2 FVKESK. After removal of 3 bases from V and 3 bases from J, the junction contained 7 bases not matched to a gene. The CDR3 is CASSHPGLAGALYNEQFL. The CDR3 nucleotides read TGTGCCAGCAGCCACCCGGGACTAGCGGGAGCCCTCTACAATGAGCAGTTCTTG.

For this clonotype: Compared with germline, one end of the junction differs, possibly owing to a read error. The chain links TRBV6-1 to TRBJ2-2; 9 positions agree with TRBD2. The CDR3 consists of 15 residues. In germline, CDR1 is MNHNS, CDR2 SASEGT. The CDR3 sequence is CASGPSGMKIGGLFF. CDR3 in DNA: TGTGCCAGCGGACCTAGCGGGATGAAGATCGGGGGGCTGTTTTTC.

The rearrangement links TRBV14 to TRBJ2-7; D gene uncertain. Trimming left V 3 bases short and J 3 bases short, with 9 bases between. Germline V gene lookup returns CDR1 SGHDN and CDR2 FVKESK. This CDR3 has 13 residues. CDR3 sequence reads: CASSQSRSYEQYF. In nucleotides, the CDR3 is TGTGCCAGCAGCCAGTCAAGGAGCTACGAGCAGTACTTC.

Concerning this clonotype: No conserved phenylalanine or tryptophan is present at the end of the CDR3, so a read error is the likely explanation. The rearrangement uses TRBV10-3 and TRBJ2-7; D remains unclear. The germline V gene encodes CDR1 ENHRY and CDR2 SYGVKD. This CDR3 comprises 15 residues. The CDR3 nucleotides are TGCGCCACAAAGGAACTACCCGAAAAAGGATACGAGCAGTACCTC. Protein sequence: CATKELPEKGYEQYL.

The chain combines TRBV4-2 with TRBJ2-7; tentative D call: TRBD1 (6 bases). The length of the CDR3 is 14 residues. Per germline, CDR1 LGHNA and CDR2 YNFKEQ. V was clipped by 0 bases and J by 3 bases, with 9 bases between them. Here the CDR3 reads CASSQDRGHYEQYF. The DNA of the CDR3 is TGTGCCAGCAGCCAAGACAGGGGACACTACGAGCAGTACTTC.

At least ten counts were recorded for this clonotype. The chain recombines TRBV5-1 with TRBJ1-1, with D unclear. Germline-derived CDR1 and CDR2 are SGHRS and YFSETQ. Trimming pared 1 base from V and 0 bases from J, leaving 13 bases between. CDR3 length: 16 amino acids. CDR3 loop: CASSLSGPGLNTEAFF. CDR3 coding DNA: TGCGCCAGCAGCTTGTCCGGGCCAGGACTGAACACTGAAGCTTTCTTT.

The chain links TRBV11-3 to TRBJ2-1; D ambiguous. This CDR3 has 13 residues. Trimming left V 4 bases short and J 9 bases short, with 13 bases between. CDR1 is SGHNT, CDR2 YENEEA, per germline. This CDR3 reads CASSSMRKGEQFF. In DNA, the CDR3 is TGTGCCAGCAGCTCGATGAGGAAGGGTGAGCAGTTCTTC.

The rearrangement links TRBV12-3 or TRBV12-4 to TRBJ1-1; TRBD1 might be the D (6 bases). The CDR3 runs 13 residues. Deletions cut 5 bases from V and 8 bases from J, with 15 bases between. Here the CDR3 reads CASSQMGHPEAFF. In nucleotides, the CDR3 is TGTGCCAGCAGTCAAATGGGACACCCGGAAGCTTTCTTT.

The chain joins TRBV20-1 to TRBJ2-1; a weak D match, TRBD2 (5 bases). The ends were cut back, 6 bases at V and 14 bases at J, with 23 bases in the middle. The CDR3 runs to 13 residues. The germline CDR1 and CDR2 sequences are DFQATT and SNEGSKA (reference sequence). CDR3 sequence (DNA): TGCAGTGCCCTTAAGGCCGTAGCGCCTCACGAGTTCTTC. Protein product: CSALKAVAPHEFF.

The chain links TRBV4-2 to TRBJ2-7, with TRBD2 as a possible D gene (6 bases). Looked up from germline, CDR1 is LGHNA and CDR2 is YNFKEQ. The V end lost 5 bases, the J end lost 0 bases, and 23 bases lay between the germline ends. There are 18 residues in the CDR3. The CDR3 is CASSLHPGLPGDSYEQYF. In nucleotides, the CDR3 is TGTGCCAGCAGCTTGCATCCGGGACTCCCGGGGGACTCCTACGAGCAGTACTTC.

Worth noting for this clonotype: A junction boundary mismatches the germline segment, possibly from a read error. The genes are TRBV29-1 and TRBJ2-3; a weak D match, TRBD2 (6 bases). CDR1 and CDR2 from the germline V gene are SQVTM and ANQGSEA. This CDR3 is built from 13 residues. CDR3 in amino acids: CRVESRREDTQYF. DNA of the CDR3: TGCAGAGTTGAATCTAGGAGGGAAGATACGCAGTATTTT.

In this sample, this clonotype turned up many times. The V gene is TRBV6-5, the J gene TRBJ2-1; TRBD2 matches 15 bases. Germline values: CDR1 MNHEY, CDR2 SVGAGI. This CDR3 region has 16 residues. Germline trimming cut 6 bases from V and 7 bases from J; bases unmatched to any gene: 7. The CDR3: CASSKAGTSGRNEQFF. DNA for the CDR3: TGTGCCAGCAGCAAAGCTGGGACTAGCGGGAGGAATGAGCAGTTCTTC.

Turning to this clonotype: As the CDR3 is not closed by the conserved phenylalanine or tryptophan, this likely results from a read error. The chain employs TRBV6-2 or TRBV6-3 and TRBJ1-5, with a weak D call TRBD1 (6 bases). The CDR3 runs to 15 residues. Germline-derived CDR1 and CDR2 are MNHEY and SVGEGT. The CDR3, as DNA: TGTGCCAGCAGGCTAGGACAGATTGGCAATCAGACCCAGCATTCT. It encodes CASRLGQIGNQTQHS.